This T cell receptor (beta chain) was sequenced for a study of T-cell memory formation after mild COVID-19. Study-wide results and caveats: Cross-reactive memory apparently joined, as some responding clones appeared in pre-infection memory. Clones contracting day 15 to 85 were balanced CD4/CD8; later expanders leaned CD4+.

The CDR3 runs 13 residues. The germline V gene has CDR1 MNHEY and CDR2 SVGAGI. J gave up 2 bases and V 2 bases, and 0 bases lay outside the gene matches. This clonotype was picked up a small number of times. As yet, its antigen is unknown. TCRdb used MiXCR to reprocess the 5' RACE reads, holding one entry per CDR3 protein. The repertoire holds over 40,000 distinct CDR3 sequences, with 10% to 15% as singletons. This rearrangement joins TRBV6-5 to TRBJ2-7; 7 bases map to TRBD2. Sequenced input: PBMCs or a T cell subset sorted from them (not recorded which). The clonotype was recovered from a man between 18 and 35 years old who had mild COVID-19 (a few samples of this study predate the infection). Cell type and time point are not known. CDR3 nucleotides: TGTGCCAGCAGTTACAGCGGGGCCTACGAGCAGTACTTC. Its protein product is CASSYSGAYEQYF.